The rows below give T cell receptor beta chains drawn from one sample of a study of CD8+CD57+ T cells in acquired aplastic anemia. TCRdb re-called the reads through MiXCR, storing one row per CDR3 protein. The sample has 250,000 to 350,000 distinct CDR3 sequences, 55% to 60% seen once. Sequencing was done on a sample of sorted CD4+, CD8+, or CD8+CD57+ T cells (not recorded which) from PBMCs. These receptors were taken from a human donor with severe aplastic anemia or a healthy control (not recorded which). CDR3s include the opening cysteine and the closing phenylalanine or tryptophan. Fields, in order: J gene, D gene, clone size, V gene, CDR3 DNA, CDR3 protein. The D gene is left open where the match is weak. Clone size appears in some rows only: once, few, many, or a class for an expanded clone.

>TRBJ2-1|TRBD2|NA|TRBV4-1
TGCGCCAGCAGCCAAGGGGCACTAGCGGACAATGAGCAGTTCTTC
CASSQGALADNEQFF
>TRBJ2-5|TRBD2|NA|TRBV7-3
TGTGCCAGCAGCATAGCGGGACTTGCTAAGGAGACCCAGTACTTC
CASSIAGLAKETQYF
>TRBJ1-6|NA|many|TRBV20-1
TGCAGTGCTAGAGAACTAACCGCTCAAACCCTCCACTTT
CSARELTAQTLHF
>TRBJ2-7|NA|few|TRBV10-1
TGCGCCACTCCTAGGCGACGGGGGATACCCTTCTACGAGCAGTACTTC
CATPRRRGIPFYEQYF
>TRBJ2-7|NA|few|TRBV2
TGTGCCAGCAGTGAAGGACGGGTCTCCTACGAGCAGTACTTC
CASSEGRVSYEQYF
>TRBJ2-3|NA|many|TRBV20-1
TGCAGTGCCCGCCCGGCCAAGGGGTATTTT
CSARPAKGYF
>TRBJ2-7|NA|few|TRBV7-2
TGTGCCAGCAGCTTACAGGGGGAGCAGTACTTC
CASSLQGEQYF
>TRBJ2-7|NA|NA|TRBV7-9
TGTGCCAGCAGCTTAGTTCGCGGATTCGGGGAGCAGTACTTC
CASSLVRGFGEQYF
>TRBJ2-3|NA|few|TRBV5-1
TGTGCCAGCAGCTTGAGAGATACGCAGTATTTT
CASSLRDTQYF
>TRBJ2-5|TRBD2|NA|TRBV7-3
TGTGCCAGCAGCTTAGGGGGGGACCAACGCACCCAGTACTTC
CASSLGGDQRTQYF
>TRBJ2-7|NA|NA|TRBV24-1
TGTGCCACCAGTGATTTGGCGGGAAGGTACTTC
CATSDLAGRYF
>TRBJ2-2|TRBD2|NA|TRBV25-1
TGTGCCAGCGCACCAACTAGCGGGATCACCGGGGAGCTGTTTTTT
CASAPTSGITGELFF
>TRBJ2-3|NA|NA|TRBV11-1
TGTGCCAGCAGCTTAGGAGACTGGTTAGTCACAGATACGCAGTATTTT
CASSLGDWLVTDTQYF
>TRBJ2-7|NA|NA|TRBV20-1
TGCAGTGCTAGACCCCTCGGGGTCTACGAGCAGTACTTC
CSARPLGVYEQYF
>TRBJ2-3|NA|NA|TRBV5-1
TGCGCCAGCAGGCCGGGGGACCAGCTAGGAAGAGATACGCAGTATTTT
CASRPGDQLGRDTQYF
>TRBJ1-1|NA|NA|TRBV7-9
TGTGCCAGCAGCTTGGATGTCATGAACACTGAAGCTTTCTTT
CASSLDVMNTEAFF
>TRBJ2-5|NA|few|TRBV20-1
TGCAGTGCTAGATTGTCGGCAGCCCAAGAGACCCAGTACTTC
CSARLSAAQETQYF
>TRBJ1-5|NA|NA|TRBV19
TGTGCCAGTAGTCCCCGGGGCAGGGGAAAGCCCCAGCATTTT
CASSPRGRGKPQHF
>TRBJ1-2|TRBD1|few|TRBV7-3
TGTGCCAGCAGCGAGACGGGACAGGGGTATGGCTACACCTTC
CASSETGQGYGYTF
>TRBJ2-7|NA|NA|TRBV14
TGTGCCAGCAGCTTCCGAGGGAGTGGCGAGCAGTACTTC
CASSFRGSGEQYF
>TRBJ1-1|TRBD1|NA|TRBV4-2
TGTGCCAGCAGCTCCGACAGGGGGTCTTTCTTT
CASSSDRGSFF
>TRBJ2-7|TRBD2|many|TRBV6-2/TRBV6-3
TGTGCCAGCAGCCTGAGCGGGGGTAGGCAGTACTTC
CASSLSGGRQYF
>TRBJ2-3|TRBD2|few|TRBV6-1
TGTGCCGGCTCACAGGGCCGGGGTAGCGGGGGTTTCACAGATACGCAGTATTTT
CAGSQGRGSGGFTDTQYF
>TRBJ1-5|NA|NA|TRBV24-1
TGTGCCGTCGGGGGGGGTGGAAGCAATCAGCCCCAGCATTTT
CAVGGGGSNQPQHF
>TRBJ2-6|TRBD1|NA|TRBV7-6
TGTGCCAGCAAAGACAGGGGCACCAACGTCCTGACTTTC
CASKDRGTNVLTF
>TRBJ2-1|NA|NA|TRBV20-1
TGCAGTGCTGCGACTAACGAGCAGTTCTTC
CSAATNEQFF
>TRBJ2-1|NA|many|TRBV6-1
TGTGCCAGCACCCCCTCCCGGGCGGATGAGCAGTTCTTC
CASTPSRADEQFF
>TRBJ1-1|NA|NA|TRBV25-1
TGTGCCAGCAGTGAATCTGGGAACACTGAAGCTTTCTTT
CASSESGNTEAFF
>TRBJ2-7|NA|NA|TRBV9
TGTGCCAGCAGCCCCGGGTCCCCTAGCTACGAGCAGTACTTC
CASSPGSPSYEQYF
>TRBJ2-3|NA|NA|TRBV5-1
TGCGCCAGCAGCTTGGTATCGTTAGGAGATACGCAGTATTTT
CASSLVSLGDTQYF
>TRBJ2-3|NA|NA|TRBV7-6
TGTGCCAGCAGCACGGGACCGCCAAGAACAGATACGCAGTATTTT
CASSTGPPRTDTQYF
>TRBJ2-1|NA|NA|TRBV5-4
TGTGCCAGCAGCTTGAAACTCGGGAGAACGGGAAACAATGAGCAGTTCTTC
CASSLKLGRTGNNEQFF
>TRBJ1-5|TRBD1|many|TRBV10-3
TGTGCCATCAGTGAAAGACAGGGCTCTAGCAATCAGCCCCAGCATTTT
CAISERQGSSNQPQHF
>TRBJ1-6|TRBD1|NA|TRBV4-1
TGCGCCAGCAGCCCTTCCGGGACAGGGTCATCACCCCTCCACTTT
CASSPSGTGSSPLHF
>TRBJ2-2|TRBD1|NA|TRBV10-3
TGTGCCACTTGCCGGGGGGACAGGGGGATCACCGGGGAGCTGTTTTTT
CATCRGDRGITGELFF
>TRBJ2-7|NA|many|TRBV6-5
TGTGCCAGCAGTCGCGGGACAGCCGTCTACGAGCAGTACTTC
CASSRGTAVYEQYF
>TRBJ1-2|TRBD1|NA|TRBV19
TGTGCCAGCGTTTCCGGGACAGGCAACTATGGCTACACCTTC
CASVSGTGNYGYTF
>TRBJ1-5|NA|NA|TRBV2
TGTGCCAGCAGGGTGGGTCAGCCCCAGCATTTT
CASRVGQPQHF
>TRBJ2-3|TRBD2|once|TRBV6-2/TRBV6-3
TGTGCCAGCAGTGAAGAGGCGGCTAGCGGGGGGAGCAGGAGAGGTACGCAGTATTTT
CASSEEAASGGSRRGTQYF
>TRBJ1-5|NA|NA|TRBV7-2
TGTGCCAGCAGCTTAGCCACAGCATGGCAGGTATCTCAGCCCCAGCATTTT
CASSLATAWQVSQPQHF
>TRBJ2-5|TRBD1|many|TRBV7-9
TGTGCCAGCAGCTTCCCCACAGGGGGCATTGGGGAGACCCAGTACTTC
CASSFPTGGIGETQYF
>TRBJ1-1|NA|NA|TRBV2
TGTGCCAGCAGTGCTCCCGTTGGGAACACTGAAGCTTTCTTT
CASSAPVGNTEAFF
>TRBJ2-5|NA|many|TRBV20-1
TGCAGTGCTAGAGTAGAGTCGGGGCAGCCCCAAGAGACCCAGTACTTC
CSARVESGQPQETQYF
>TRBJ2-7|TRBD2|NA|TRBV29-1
TGCAGCGGTAACAGCGGGAGTGGCTACGAGCAGTACTTC
CSGNSGSGYEQYF
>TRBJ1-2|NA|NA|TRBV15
TGTGCCACCAGCAGAGATAGGACGGACTACGTGGACTATGGCTACACCTTC
CATSRDRTDYVDYGYTF
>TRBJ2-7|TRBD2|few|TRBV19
TGTGCCAGTAGTAGAGACCTAGCGGGAGCAGACGAGCAGTACTTC
CASSRDLAGADEQYF
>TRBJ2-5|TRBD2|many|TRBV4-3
TGCGCCAGCAGCCAAGATGAACTAGCGGGGTACCAAGAGACCCAGTACTTC
CASSQDELAGYQETQYF
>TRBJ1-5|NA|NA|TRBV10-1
TGCGCCAGCAGTGAGAGCGGTCGTGAGCCCCAGCATTTT
CASSESGREPQHF
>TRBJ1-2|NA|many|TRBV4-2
TGTGCCAGCAGCCAAGATAGGGCTAACTATGGCTACACCTTC
CASSQDRANYGYTF
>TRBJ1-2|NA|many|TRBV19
TGTGCCAGTACTGAGGCAGCGGAATACTATGGCTACACCTTC
CASTEAAEYYGYTF
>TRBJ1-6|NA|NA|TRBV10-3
TGTGCCATCAGTGAGGTCGGGTTGCTCCTCCACTTT
CAISEVGLLLHF
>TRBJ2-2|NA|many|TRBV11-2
TGTGCCAGCAGCCCCTCGAAGTCCGGGGAGCTGTTTTTT
CASSPSKSGELFF
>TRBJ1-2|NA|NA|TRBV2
TGTGCCAGCAGTGACGCAGGGTGGCTTTCTGGCTACACCTTC
CASSDAGWLSGYTF